A single sample is the source of the 28 T cell receptor beta chains below, sequenced in a study of blood T cell repertoires in COVID-19. The repertoire was sequenced with immunoSEQ multiplex PCR; TCRdb's copy has only in-frame clones and lacks some. The sample carries hundreds of thousands of clones, roughly 80% recorded once. The specimen sequenced was peripheral blood. The receptors stem from a woman over 75 with acute or convalescent COVID-19.

The chain joins TRBV28 to TRBJ1-2; D unclear. The CDR3 covers 14 residues. The germline gives CDR1 MDHEN, CDR2 SYDVKM. V was clipped by 8 bases and J by 4 bases, with 17 bases between them. CDR3: CASRRGGGPYGYTF. The CDR3 DNA follows: TGTGCCAGCCGCCGGGGAGGAGGGCCCTATGGCTACACCTTC.

The rearrangement uses TRBV19 and TRBJ2-5; weak D call: TRBD2 (5 bases). The germline gives CDR1 LNHDA, CDR2 SQIVND (reference sequence). There are 15 residues in the CDR3. Trimming took 0 bases from V and 2 from J, leaving 10 bases between them. For the CDR3, the DNA is TGTGCCAGTAGTATAGACACCCCGGGACAAGAGACCCAGTACTTC. Residues: CASSIDTPGQETQYF.

This clone was picked up one time. The chain uses TRBV25-1 and TRBJ1-1; tentatively, D is TRBD1 (5 bases). The germline V gene has CDR1 MGHDK and CDR2 SYGVNS. The CDR3 is 13 residues long. Trimming left V 1 base short and J 10 bases short, with 13 bases between. CDR3 DNA: TGTGCCAGCAGTGAATCAGGGTTCTTCGGAGCTTTCTTT. Its translation: CASSESGFFGAFF.

Only a few counts were recorded for this clone. The chain links TRBV6-5 to TRBJ1-4; no clear D gene. The V end lost 0 bases, the J end lost 8 bases, and 16 bases lay between the germline ends. Germline assignment: CDR1 MNHEY and CDR2 SVGAGI. This CDR3 is 16 amino acids long. CDR3 coding DNA: TGTGCCAGCAGTTACTCCTATGAACTCCTTCGAGAAAAACTGTTTTTT. It specifies CASSYSYELLREKLFF.

The count of this clone is one. The gene calls are TRBV7-9 and TRBJ1-5; TRBD1 is a possible D gene (5 bases). Germline CDR1 is SEHNR and CDR2 is FQNEAQ (reference sequence). Trimming took off 1 base at V and 7 bases at J, with 20 bases between the two ends. CDR3 length: 17 residues. CDR3 loop: CASSLGRGGGWGQPQHF. The CDR3 coding sequence is TGTGCCAGCAGCTTAGGTAGAGGCGGGGGTTGGGGGCAGCCCCAGCATTTT.

The chain recombines TRBV4-1 with TRBJ1-4; tentatively, D is TRBD1 (5 bases). Trimming shortened V by 1 base and J by 7 bases, and 13 bases separated the two germline ends. Germline assignment: CDR1 MGHRA and CDR2 YSYEKL. The CDR3 is 15 amino acids. The CDR3 coding sequence is TGCGCCAGCAGCCAAGGTGGCAGGGATGTTGAAAAACTGTTTTTT. Translation gives CASSQGGRDVEKLFF.

V usage is TRBV5-1 and J usage is TRBJ2-3, with 14 positions matching TRBD2. Germline V gene sequence: CDR1 SGHRS, CDR2 YFSETQ. The CDR3 spans 19 residues. J gave up 2 bases and V 3 bases, and 11 bases lay outside the gene matches. CDR3 sequence reads: CASSYSPGLAGVVTDTQYF. CDR3 sequence (DNA): TGCGCCAGCAGCTATTCCCCGGGACTAGCGGGAGTTGTCACAGATACGCAGTATTTT.

This chain links TRBV9 with TRBJ2-1; TRBD1 agrees at 7 bases. CDR1 SGDLS and CDR2 YYNGEE come from the germline V gene. The CDR3 has 15 residues. Losses at the gene ends were 0 bases for V and 4 bases for J; bases not matched to a gene: 4. In nucleotides, the CDR3 is TGTGCCAGCAGCGTAGAGGCAGGGGGATACAATGAGCAGTTCTTC. It specifies CASSVEAGGYNEQFF.

V usage is TRBV24-1 and J usage is TRBJ1-1, with D unclear. This CDR3 comprises 17 residues. Trimming pared 1 base from V and 4 bases from J, leaving 18 bases between. Germline V gene data show CDR1 as KGHDR and CDR2 as SFDVKD. The CDR3 sequence is CATSDFDIRYRGTEAFF. CDR3 in DNA: TGTGCCACCAGTGATTTCGACATAAGATATCGGGGCACTGAAGCTTTCTTT.

This clone was seen a single time. The rearrangement uses TRBV5-4 and TRBJ2-7; 7 bases match TRBD2. CDR1 is SGHNT, CDR2 YYREEE, per germline (reference sequence). This CDR3 spans 16 amino acids. The V and J ends lost 4 bases and 0 bases, in that order; junction bases with no gene match: 10. CDR3 region: CASSLGGEAVSYEQYF. The CDR3 DNA reads TGTGCCAGCAGCCTGGGGGGGGAGGCGGTCTCCTACGAGCAGTACTTC.

The chain's CDR3 is CSVVFDPAGDYGNQPQHF. As DNA, the CDR3 is TGCAGCGTTGTCTTTGATCCGGCAGGGGATTATGGAAATCAGCCCCAGCATTTT. The chain carries TRBV29-1 and TRBJ1-5, with a tentative D call TRBD1 (6 bases). The germline CDR1 and CDR2 sequences are SQVTM and ANQGSEA. The CDR3 totals 18 residues. V dropped 4 bases and J dropped 4 bases, with 26 bases sitting between them.

The genes are TRBV2 and TRBJ2-3, with 8 nucleotides matching TRBD1. This CDR3 has 15 residues. Germline V lookup: CDR1 SNHLY, CDR2 FYNNEI. Unmatched junction bases numbered 4, after V lost 4 bases and J lost 1 base. The CDR3 coding sequence is TGTGCCAGCAGTGTCGACAGGGGTGGCACAGATACGCAGTATTTT. This translates into CASSVDRGGTDTQYF.

V usage is TRBV15 and J usage is TRBJ1-6; 7 nucleotides line up with TRBD1. Germline assignment: CDR1 LNHNV and CDR2 YYDKDF (reference sequence). The V gene end was trimmed by 0 bases and the J gene end by 6 bases; junction bases not matched to a gene: 2. The CDR3 consists of 15 residues. The CDR3 DNA reads TGTGCCACCAGCAGAGATAAGGGGGCTAATTCACCCCTCCACTTT. Its protein is CATSRDKGANSPLHF.

The V gene is TRBV6-5, the J gene TRBJ1-2; D call uncertain. Trimming removed 6 bases from V and 3 bases from J, with 14 bases in between. This CDR3 contains 14 residues. Germline V CDR1 and CDR2: MNHEY, SVGAGI. The CDR3 loop reads CASRSSGVDYGYTF. CDR3 coding DNA: TGTGCCAGCAGATCCTCCGGGGTGGACTATGGCTACACCTTC.

The chain combines TRBV4-3 with TRBJ1-6; possible D gene TRBD1, 5 bases. CDR1 and CDR2 (germline): LGHNA, YSLEER. The CDR3 length is 16 residues. Trimming pared 1 base from V and 7 bases from J, leaving 14 bases between. The CDR3 spells CASSQGGAGWNSPLHF. CDR3 in DNA: TGCGCCAGCAGCCAAGGTGGGGCAGGGTGGAATTCACCCCTCCACTTT.

The chain uses TRBV4-1 and TRBJ2-7; possibly TRBD1 for D (6 bases). CDR3 size: 17 residues. Germline loops: CDR1 MGHRA, CDR2 YSYEKL. The V gene lost 1 base and the J gene lost 5 bases, with 21 bases spanning the gap. The CDR3, as DNA: TGCGCCAGCAGCCAAGCTGGGGGCAGGGGCCTTGGAAACGAGCAGTACTTC. This gives the protein CASSQAGGRGLGNEQYF.

The V and J genes are TRBV5-5 and TRBJ2-3; D may be TRBD1 (6 bases). This CDR3 region has 14 residues. The germline V gene has CDR1 SGHKS and CDR2 YYEKEE (reference sequence). Trimming pared 2 bases from V and 2 bases from J, leaving 9 bases between. The CDR3 region has the DNA TGTGCCAGCAGCTTTCACAGGGACACAGATACGCAGTATTTT. Amino acid sequence: CASSFHRDTDTQYF.

The V and J genes are TRBV7-2 and TRBJ2-7; weak D call: TRBD2 (5 bases). This CDR3 has 14 residues. Trimming stripped 1 base from V and 2 bases from J, with 9 bases between. Germline CDR1 and CDR2: SGHTA and FQGNSA. CDR3 sequence reads: CASSLGGFPYEQYF. As DNA, the CDR3 is TGTGCCAGCAGCTTAGGAGGGTTCCCCTACGAGCAGTACTTC.

This clone was seen a few times. The V gene is TRBV5-6, the J gene TRBJ1-2; D remains unclear. The CDR3 is 15 residues long. With 4 bases removed from V and 1 base from J, the gap between germline ends came to 14 bases. Looked up from germline, CDR1 is SGHDT and CDR2 is YYEEEE. In nucleotides, the CDR3 is TGTGCCAGCAGCACTCCCGGGTCTCTTAACTATGGCTACACCTTC. This gives the protein CASSTPGSLNYGYTF.

The genes are TRBV12-3 or TRBV12-4 and TRBJ1-5; D is possibly TRBD1 (5 bases). The CDR3 contains 12 residues. V was pared by 7 bases and J by 5 bases, with 9 bases between. CDR3 residues: CASTWGDQPQHF. In nucleotides, the CDR3 is TGTGCCAGCACCTGGGGGGATCAGCCCCAGCATTTT.

The J gene is TRBJ1-4, the V gene TRBV19; possibly TRBD1 for D (6 bases). Germline CDR1 reads LNHDA; CDR2 reads SQIVND (reference sequence). The CDR3 runs 16 residues. With 6 bases removed from V and 0 bases from J, the gap between germline ends came to 14 bases. DNA of the CDR3: TGTGCCAGTAGGCCCAGGACAGCTGCAACTAATGAAAAACTGTTTTTT. Translated, it gives CASRPRTAATNEKLFF.

This clone was detected only a few times. V and J are TRBV2 and TRBJ2-7, with D possibly TRBD2 on 5 matching bases. This CDR3 has 16 amino acids. Trimming took off 2 bases at V and 0 bases at J, with 14 bases between the two ends. Germline CDR1 is SNHLY and CDR2 is FYNNEI. The CDR3 spells CASSELEMGSSYEQYF. The CDR3 DNA reads as TGTGCCAGCAGTGAACTGGAGATGGGGAGCTCCTACGAGCAGTACTTC.

The chain joins TRBV3-1 (or the pseudogene TRBV3-2) to TRBJ2-3; a possible D gene is TRBD2 (6 bases). This CDR3 is 13 amino acids long. Germline CDR1 reads LGHDT; CDR2 reads YNNKEL (reference sequence). V was cut by 6 bases and J by 6 bases, with 13 bases left in between. Here the CDR3 reads CASSPTRGDTQYF. CDR3 sequence (DNA): TGTGCCAGCAGTCCAACTCGGGGGGATACGCAGTATTTT.

This chain connects TRBV2 to TRBJ1-1, with D possibly matching TRBD1 (5 bases). V lost 3 bases, J lost 4 bases, and 15 bases lay in between. CDR3 length: 15 amino acids. Germline V gene data show CDR1 as SNHLY and CDR2 as FYNNEI. Here the CDR3 DNA reads TGTGCCAGCAGTGACGCAAGGGGCAAAGGCACTGAAGCTTTCTTT. Encoded protein: CASSDARGKGTEAFF.

The chain links TRBV5-8 to TRBJ1-5; a weak D match, TRBD1 (6 bases). The CDR3 spans 14 residues. In germline, CDR1 is SGHTS, CDR2 YDEGEE. The ends were cut back, 5 bases at V and 4 bases at J, with 13 bases in the middle. Here the CDR3 DNA reads TGTGCCAGCAGTCGACAGGTTGGGAATCAGCCCCAGCATTTT. It encodes CASSRQVGNQPQHF.

The J gene is TRBJ2-2, the V gene TRBV18; TRBD1 is a possible D gene (6 bases). This CDR3 has 16 amino acids. Trimming took off 3 bases at V and 2 bases at J, with 13 bases between the two ends. CDR1 and CDR2 from the germline V gene are KGHSH and LQKENI. Here the CDR3 reads CASSPRTGLNTGELFF. The DNA of the CDR3 is TGTGCCAGCTCACCCCGAACAGGGCTTAACACCGGGGAGCTGTTTTTT.

This chain connects TRBV5-1 to TRBJ2-5; TRBD2 matches 14 bases. J lost 5 bases, V lost 3 bases, and 9 bases had no gene match. Germline assignment: CDR1 SGHRS and CDR2 YFSETQ. The CDR3 contains 17 residues. The CDR3 sequence is CASSSGTSGSLAETQYF. DNA for the CDR3: TGCGCCAGCAGCTCGGGGACTAGCGGGAGTTTGGCGGAGACCCAGTACTTC.

The chain carries TRBV3-1 (or the pseudogene TRBV3-2) and TRBJ1-3, with TRBD1 matching 9 bases. This CDR3 spans 16 amino acids. V was clipped by 0 bases and J by 6 bases; unmatched bases: 6. Germline assignment: CDR1 LGHDT and CDR2 YNNKEL (reference sequence). The CDR3 bases are TGTGCCAGCAGCCAAGATGCTAGGACAGGGGCAAACACCATATATTTT. The encoded protein is CASSQDARTGANTIYF.